Listed below are T cell receptor beta chains from one sample, sequenced in a study of cytomegalovirus exposure and HLA in healthy donors. Clones were read by immunoSEQ multiplex PCR, and TCRdb kept only the in-frame ones, dropping some. The sample consists of about 190,000 clones, around 73% of them appearing once. Sequencing was performed on PBMCs. The receptors stem from a young woman in good health and CMV-seropositive. The CDR3 runs from the conserved cysteine through the conserved F or W. D genes are given only for firm matches. A clone size is listed for some rows: how often the clone was seen (once, few, many), or a class if it is expanded.

J: TRBJ2-2
V: TRBV2
size: .
D: TRBD2
CDR3: CASSTASGVGELFF
DNA: TGTGCCAGCAGTACCGCTAGCGGGGTCGGGGAGCTGTTTTTT

J: TRBJ2-5
V: TRBV4-1
size: few
D: TRBD2
CDR3: CASSQDASGRGGWETQYF
DNA: TGCGCCAGCAGCCAAGATGCTAGCGGGAGGGGCGGTTGGGAGACCCAGTACTTC

J: TRBJ1-4
V: TRBV11-2
size: .
D: .
CDR3: CASSRRTALNEKLFF
DNA: TGTGCCAGCAGCCGCCGGACAGCTTTAAATGAAAAACTGTTTTTT

J: TRBJ2-5
V: TRBV4-2
size: .
D: .
CDR3: CASSQGRGETQYF
DNA: TGTGCCAGCAGCCAAGGTCGGGGGGAGACCCAGTACTTC

J: TRBJ1-1
V: TRBV5-1
size: .
D: .
CDR3: CASREAPMGTNTEAFF
DNA: TGCGCCAGCAGGGAGGCGCCGATGGGAACGAACACTGAAGCTTTCTTT

J: TRBJ2-1
V: TRBV14
size: few
D: TRBD2
CDR3: CASSRGRGGRVDEQFF
DNA: TGTGCCAGCAGCCGAGGGCGGGGGGGCCGTGTCGATGAGCAGTTCTTC

J: TRBJ1-2
V: TRBV20-1
size: .
D: .
CDR3: CSANRVYGYTF
DNA: TGCAGTGCTAACAGGGTATATGGCTACACCTTC

J: TRBJ1-1
V: TRBV7-8
size: .
D: .
CDR3: CASSLEGTTNTEAFF
DNA: TGTGCCAGCAGCTTAGAAGGGACAACGAACACTGAAGCTTTCTTT

J: TRBJ1-6
V: TRBV27
size: .
D: .
CDR3: CASSFGESPLHF
DNA: TGTGCCAGCAGTTTCGGGGAATCACCCCTCCACTTT

J: TRBJ1-1
V: TRBV5-4
size: few
D: TRBD1
CDR3: CASSLGDRDNTEAFF
DNA: TGTGCCAGCAGCTTGGGGGACAGGGACAACACTGAAGCTTTCTTT

J: TRBJ1-1
V: TRBV28
size: .
D: .
CDR3: CASSDRDRLSTEAFF
DNA: TGTGCCAGCAGTGACCGAGACAGACTGTCCACTGAAGCTTTCTTT

J: TRBJ2-7
V: TRBV7-2
size: .
D: TRBD1
CDR3: CASRRGQETSYEQYF
DNA: TGTGCCAGCAGGCGGGGACAGGAAACCTCCTACGAGCAGTACTTC

J: TRBJ2-5
V: TRBV10-3
size: .
D: TRBD2
CDR3: CAISGGALEETQYF
DNA: TGTGCCATTAGCGGGGGGGCATTGGAAGAGACCCAGTACTTC

J: TRBJ2-6
V: TRBV30
size: .
D: TRBD1
CDR3: CAWSRSSGGSGANVLTF
DNA: TGTGCCTGGAGTCGATCTTCAGGGGGCTCTGGGGCCAACGTCCTGACTTTC

J: TRBJ1-2
V: TRBV18
size: few
D: .
CDR3: CASSPNEQNGYTF
DNA: TGTGCCAGCTCACCGAACGAACAAAATGGCTACACCTTC

J: TRBJ2-7
V: TRBV7-2
size: .
D: TRBD2
CDR3: CASSLGLARSYEQYF
DNA: TGTGCCAGCAGCTTAGGACTAGCGCGGTCCTACGAGCAGTACTTC

J: TRBJ2-1
V: TRBV6-5
size: once
D: .
CDR3: CASSRGLRANSEQFF
DNA: TGTGCCAGCAGCCGAGGACTGCGGGCCAATTCTGAGCAGTTCTTC

J: TRBJ1-6
V: TRBV28
size: .
D: TRBD1
CDR3: CASNTGTDNSPLHF
DNA: TGTGCCAGCAACACCGGGACAGATAATTCACCCCTCCACTTT

J: TRBJ1-5
V: TRBV19
size: .
D: TRBD1
CDR3: CASSPGQGWGNQPQHF
DNA: TGTGCCAGTAGTCCGGGACAGGGTTGGGGCAATCAGCCCCAGCATTTT

J: TRBJ1-1
V: TRBV6-5
size: .
D: .
CDR3: CASNYRENTEAFF
DNA: TGTGCCAGCAACTACAGGGAGAACACTGAAGCTTTCTTT

J: TRBJ2-7
V: TRBV28
size: .
D: TRBD2
CDR3: CASSPRRGVRTGLAGAYEQYF
DNA: TGTGCCAGCAGTCCCCGCAGGGGAGTGAGGACAGGGCTAGCGGGAGCCTACGAGCAGTACTTC

J: TRBJ2-7
V: TRBV4-1
size: .
D: TRBD2
CDR3: CASSRTSGKDYEQYF
DNA: TGCGCCAGCAGCCGGACTAGCGGGAAAGACTACGAGCAGTACTTC

J: TRBJ1-1
V: TRBV28
size: .
D: TRBD1
CDR3: CASSLGTGGQNTEAFF
DNA: TGTGCCAGCAGCTTAGGGACAGGGGGCCAGAACACTGAAGCTTTCTTT

J: TRBJ2-2
V: TRBV4-3
size: .
D: TRBD1
CDR3: CASSHPGQGVISGELFF
DNA: TGCGCCAGCAGCCACCCGGGACAGGGAGTGATCTCAGGGGAGCTGTTTTTT

J: TRBJ1-6
V: TRBV27
size: once
D: .
CDR3: CASSLLGGASPLHF
DNA: TGTGCCAGCAGTTTACTCGGCGGGGCCTCACCCCTCCACTTT

J: TRBJ2-6
V: TRBV28
size: .
D: .
CDR3: CASSESGANVLTF
DNA: TGTGCCAGCAGCGAGTCTGGGGCCAACGTCCTGACTTTC

J: TRBJ2-2
V: TRBV9
size: .
D: TRBD2
CDR3: CASSFSAGVGTGELFF
DNA: TGTGCCAGCAGCTTCTCAGCGGGAGTGGGAACCGGGGAGCTGTTTTTT

J: TRBJ1-2
V: TRBV6-6
size: .
D: .
CDR3: CASSTGELPGYTF
DNA: TGTGCCAGCAGTACTGGGGAGCTCCCTGGCTACACCTTC

J: TRBJ2-1
V: TRBV11-2
size: .
D: .
CDR3: CASSAGRMGEQFF
DNA: TGTGCCAGCAGCGCGGGCCGGATGGGTGAGCAGTTCTTC

J: TRBJ1-2
V: TRBV28
size: .
D: .
CDR3: CASLWGPRGYTF
DNA: TGTGCCAGCCTCTGGGGGCCCAGGGGCTACACCTTC

J: TRBJ1-5
V: TRBV10-3
size: few
D: .
CDR3: CAISEGRGNQPQHF
DNA: TGTGCCATCAGTGAGGGGAGGGGCAATCAGCCCCAGCATTTT

J: TRBJ1-2
V: TRBV7-2
size: .
D: .
CDR3: CASSLEGGAGYTF
DNA: TGTGCCAGCAGCTTAGAAGGGGGGGCTGGCTACACCTTC

J: TRBJ2-5
V: TRBV30
size: .
D: .
CDR3: CASEGSVSQTQYF
DNA: TGTGCCTCGGAAGGGAGCGTTTCCCAGACCCAGTACTTC

J: TRBJ2-1
V: TRBV14
size: .
D: TRBD2
CDR3: CASSPTSGGAGEQFF
DNA: TGTGCCAGCAGCCCCACTAGCGGGGGGGCGGGAGAGCAGTTCTTC

J: TRBJ1-1
V: TRBV15
size: few
D: .
CDR3: CATSRDYGGLEAFF
DNA: TGTGCCACCAGCAGAGATTACGGCGGACTTGAAGCTTTCTTT

J: TRBJ2-7
V: TRBV7-2
size: .
D: .
CDR3: CASSLVVGASAVSYEQYF
DNA: TGTGCCAGCAGCTTAGTAGTTGGGGCTAGCGCGGTGAGCTACGAGCAGTACTTC

J: TRBJ1-1
V: TRBV21-1
size: .
D: .
CDR3: CASSPRPGTENTEAFF
DNA: TGTGCCAGCAGTCCTCGACCCGGGACAGAAAACACTGAAGCTTTCTTT

J: TRBJ2-5
V: TRBV6-5
size: .
D: .
CDR3: CASSYTAGVETQYF
DNA: TGTGCCAGCAGTTACACGGCAGGGGTAGAGACCCAGTACTTC

J: TRBJ1-1
V: TRBV7-2
size: .
D: .
CDR3: CASSSANRRAPFF
DNA: TGTGCCAGCAGCTCAGCCAATCGCAGGGCGCCTTTCTTT

J: TRBJ1-5
V: TRBV5-1
size: few
D: .
CDR3: CASSPGGIRNQPQHF
DNA: TGCGCCAGCAGCCCTGGGGGCATCCGCAATCAGCCCCAGCATTTT

J: TRBJ2-5
V: TRBV28
size: .
D: TRBD1
CDR3: CASRDGTVKAQYF
DNA: TGTGCCAGCAGGGACGGGACAGTTAAGGCCCAGTACTTC

J: TRBJ2-1
V: TRBV10-3
size: .
D: TRBD2
CDR3: CAIGPRRELEGEQFF
DNA: TGTGCCATCGGGCCTCGGCGGGAGCTAGAGGGTGAGCAGTTCTTC

J: TRBJ2-7
V: TRBV5-4
size: few
D: .
CDR3: CASSFDQGSYEQYF
DNA: TGTGCCAGCAGCTTCGATCAGGGTTCCTACGAGCAGTACTTC

J: TRBJ1-1
V: TRBV10-2
size: .
D: .
CDR3: CASNTQGWTEAFF
DNA: TGCGCCAGCAATACCCAGGGGTGGACTGAAGCTTTCTTT

J: TRBJ2-3
V: TRBV18
size: .
D: TRBD1
CDR3: CASSPGQGRSDTQYF
DNA: TGTGCCAGCTCCCCCGGACAGGGGCGATCAGATACGCAGTATTTT

J: TRBJ2-3
V: TRBV5-1
size: .
D: .
CDR3: CASSPTRDRWDTQYF
DNA: TGCGCCAGCAGCCCAACCCGAGACAGGTGGGATACGCAGTATTTT

J: TRBJ1-5
V: TRBV28
size: .
D: TRBD1
CDR3: CASSFQGAGQPQHF
DNA: TGTGCCAGCAGTTTCCAGGGGGCGGGTCAGCCCCAGCATTTT

J: TRBJ1-1
V: TRBV2
size: .
D: .
CDR3: CASRETVEAFF
DNA: TGTGCCAGCAGGGAGACGGTAGAAGCTTTCTTT